These 27 T cell receptor beta chains originate from one sample sequenced in a study of blood T cell repertoires in COVID-19. Generated by immunoSEQ multiplex PCR, the TCRdb table keeps only in-frame clones and is missing some. The sample contains around 260,000 clones, over 75% of which appear only once. Sequenced: peripheral blood. These receptors came from a human donor in a cohort sampled during active COVID-19.

The V and J genes are TRBV11-2 and TRBJ2-3; D possibly corresponds to TRBD1 (5 bases). Deletions cut 5 bases from V and 8 bases from J, with 11 bases between. The CDR3 contains 12 residues. Per germline, CDR1 SGHAT and CDR2 FQNNGV. CDR3 in amino acids: CASSAGPGTQYF. The DNA of the CDR3 is TGTGCCAGCAGCGCAGGGCCCGGTACGCAGTATTTT.

This sequence joins TRBV9 and TRBJ1-2; D call uncertain. This CDR3 comprises 12 residues. The V and J ends lost 0 bases and 3 bases respectively, with 3 bases between them. Germline V lookup: CDR1 SGDLS, CDR2 YYNGEE. CDR3: CASSVGDYGYTF. CDR3 bases: TGTGCCAGCAGCGTAGGAGACTATGGCTACACCTTC.

J is TRBJ2-3 and V is TRBV29-1, with D possibly being TRBD2 (5 bases). This CDR3 region has 13 residues. Trimming stripped 1 base from V and 4 bases from J, with 9 bases between. Germline CDR1 reads SQVTM; CDR2 reads ANQGSEA. The CDR3 sequence is CSVEGGSADTQYF. The CDR3 DNA reads TGCAGCGTTGAAGGGGGTAGCGCAGATACGCAGTATTTT.

The genes are TRBV28 and TRBJ2-7; D perhaps matches TRBD2 (6 bases). Trimming took off 10 bases at V and 3 bases at J, with 13 bases between the two ends. The CDR3 extends over 12 amino acids. The germline gives CDR1 MDHEN, CDR2 SYDVKM. CDR3 nucleotide sequence: TGTGCCATCCAGGGAGGCTTCTACGAGCAGTACTTC. This translates into CAIQGGFYEQYF.

For the CDR3, the DNA is TGTGCCACCGGGGCCGGTGCAACTAATGAAAAACTGTTTTTT. Translated, it gives CATGAGATNEKLFF. The gene calls are TRBV15 and TRBJ1-4, with D maybe TRBD1 (5 bases). Germline V gene lookup returns CDR1 LNHNV and CDR2 YYDKDF (reference sequence). The V gene lost 8 bases and the J gene lost 0 bases, with 10 bases spanning the gap. There are 14 residues in the CDR3.

The rearrangement joins TRBV5-4 to TRBJ1-4; D is possibly TRBD1 (6 bases). Trimming took off 1 base at V and 8 bases at J, with 12 bases between the two ends. Germline CDR1 SGHNT, CDR2 YYREEE (reference sequence). CDR3 size: 14 residues. DNA of the CDR3: TGTGCCAGCAGCTTGAGGGCAGACAGGGAAAAACTGTTTTTT. Translated, it gives CASSLRADREKLFF.

The chain employs TRBV6-2 or TRBV6-3 and TRBJ2-7; 8 nucleotides agree with TRBD2. Germline CDR1 is MNHEY and CDR2 is SVGEGT. This CDR3 spans 14 amino acids. J gave up 5 bases and V 2 bases, and 5 bases lay outside the gene matches. The CDR3 sequence: CASSYAGRGNEQYF. Written as DNA, the CDR3 is TGTGCCAGCAGTTACGCCGGGAGGGGGAACGAGCAGTACTTC.

CDR3 sequence (DNA): TGTGCCAGTAATCCCAGATCGGGCACCGGGGAGCTGTTTTTT. Amino acid sequence: CASNPRSGTGELFF. The chain recombines TRBV19 with TRBJ2-2; D gene uncertain. The CDR3 covers 14 residues. With 7 bases removed from V and 4 bases from J, the gap between germline ends came to 13 bases. Per the germline V gene, CDR1 is LNHDA and CDR2 is SQIVND (reference sequence).

J is TRBJ2-1 and V is TRBV19; 7 nucleotides match TRBD1. Germline loops: CDR1 LNHDA, CDR2 SQIVND (reference sequence). CDR3 length: 14 amino acids. V was clipped by 6 bases and J by 5 bases; unmatched bases: 7. The CDR3 bases are TGTGCCAGTAGCCGACAGGGATCGGACAATGAGCAGTTCTTC. Protein: CASSRQGSDNEQFF.

The V gene is TRBV5-6, the J gene TRBJ2-2; perhaps TRBD1 as D (6 bases). Looked up from germline, CDR1 is SGHDT and CDR2 is YYEEEE. V lost 3 bases to trimming and J lost 7 bases, with 16 bases between them. This CDR3 region has 15 residues. The CDR3 DNA reads as TGTGCCAGCAGCTGGGGACAAGGTGTATTCGGGGAGCTGTTTTTT. It encodes CASSWGQGVFGELFF.

The chain employs TRBV3-1 (or the pseudogene TRBV3-2) and TRBJ1-1, with no clear D. The V gene lost 4 bases and the J gene lost 0 bases, with 9 bases spanning the gap. Germline assignment: CDR1 LGHDT and CDR2 YNNKEL (reference sequence). This CDR3 is 14 amino acids long. As DNA, the CDR3 is TGTGCCAGCAGCCCTAAAAGATTGAACACTGAAGCTTTCTTT. Its translation: CASSPKRLNTEAFF.

The V call is TRBV6-5, the J call TRBJ1-5; TRBD1 aligns across 9 bases. The CDR3 extends over 14 amino acids. V shed 5 bases and J 4 bases; nucleotides not matched to a gene: 3. The germline gives CDR1 MNHEY, CDR2 SVGAGI. CDR3 protein: CASSPGTGNQPQHF. The CDR3 bases are TGTGCCAGCAGTCCGGGGACAGGGAATCAGCCCCAGCATTTT.

This clone came up once. The gene calls are TRBV18 and TRBJ2-1; D is possibly TRBD2 (6 bases). Germline V gene sequence: CDR1 KGHSH, CDR2 LQKENI. Trimming stripped 3 bases from V and 2 bases from J, with 11 bases between. There are 15 residues in the CDR3. Written as DNA, the CDR3 is TGTGCCAGCTCACCTGGGACGGGAGCCTACAATGAGCAGTTCTTC. Amino acids: CASSPGTGAYNEQFF.

The rearrangement joins TRBV28 to TRBJ1-5; D is perhaps TRBD1 (5 bases). Germline V CDR1 and CDR2: MDHEN, SYDVKM. Trimming removed 4 bases from V and 6 bases from J, with 13 bases in between. This CDR3 spans 14 amino acids. The CDR3 sequence is CASSSGGASQPQHF. CDR3 in DNA: TGTGCCAGCAGTTCGGGCGGGGCGAGTCAGCCCCAGCATTTT.

The gene calls are TRBV3-1 (or the pseudogene TRBV3-2) and TRBJ1-2; D remains unclear. V lost 1 base to trimming and J lost 5 bases, with 11 bases between them. In germline, CDR1 is LGHDT, CDR2 YNNKEL (reference sequence). The CDR3 loop spans 14 amino acids. The CDR3 DNA follows: TGTGCCAGCAGCCAAGGTGTACAGCCATATGGCTACACCTTC. This codes for CASSQGVQPYGYTF.

This clone is a singleton in its sample. The chain has TRBV7-9 and TRBJ1-1, with 9 bases matching TRBD1. V shed 6 bases, J shed 0 bases, and the junction held 5 bases outside the gene matches. The germline CDR1 and CDR2 sequences are SEHNR and FQNEAQ (reference sequence). The CDR3 is 15 amino acids. The CDR3 DNA follows: TGTGCCAGCAGAGCGGACAGGGGAATGAACACTGAAGCTTTCTTT. It codes for CASRADRGMNTEAFF.

V is TRBV7-2 and J is TRBJ1-4; 10 bases are shared with TRBD1. This CDR3 is 17 amino acids long. Germline CDR1 and CDR2: SGHTA and FQGNSA. V lost 0 bases, J lost 7 bases, and 8 bases stayed unmatched. The DNA for the CDR3 is TGTGCCAGCAGCTTAGCGGTACGTCGGGACAGGGGTGAAAAACTGTTTTTT. As protein: CASSLAVRRDRGEKLFF.

V gene TRBV24-1 combines with J gene TRBJ2-3; no reliable D call. Germline CDR1 and CDR2: KGHDR and SFDVKD. The CDR3 runs 12 residues. The germline V and J ends were trimmed by 7 bases and 0 bases, with 4 bases remaining between them. CDR3 DNA sequence: TGTGCCACCAGGTCTAGCACAGATACGCAGTATTTT. Protein sequence: CATRSSTDTQYF.

The chain recombines TRBV29-1 with TRBJ2-6; 8 nucleotides align to TRBD2. Looked up from germline, CDR1 is SQVTM and CDR2 is ANQGSEA. The CDR3 loop spans 18 amino acids. V gave up 6 bases and J gave up 0 bases; unmatched junction bases: 13. The CDR3 reads CSVGNLAGLSSGANVLTF. The CDR3 DNA sequence: TGCAGCGTGGGGAATCTAGCGGGCCTTAGCTCTGGGGCCAACGTCCTGACTTTC.

The chain carries TRBV19 and TRBJ2-1; TRBD2 agrees at 11 bases. Germline V gene lookup returns CDR1 LNHDA and CDR2 SQIVND (reference sequence). The CDR3 is made up of 15 amino acids. V was pared by 4 bases and J by 4 bases, with 3 bases of the junction left unmatched. The CDR3 loop is CASSRGLADYNEQFF. CDR3 coding DNA: TGTGCCAGTAGTAGGGGACTAGCGGATTACAATGAGCAGTTCTTC.

The chain recombines TRBV25-1 with TRBJ1-4, with 8 bases matching TRBD1. J was trimmed by 4 bases and V by 4 bases; bases with no gene match: 5. This CDR3 comprises 15 residues. Per the germline V gene, CDR1 is MGHDK and CDR2 is SYGVNS. Written as DNA, the CDR3 is TGTGCCAGCAGTGGTGACAGGGGACATAATGAAAAACTGTTTTTT. The encoded protein is CASSGDRGHNEKLFF. The full variable domain, its missing parts supplied by reference TRBV25-1 and TRBJ1-4, is EADIYQTPRYLVIGTGKKITLECSQTMGHDKMYWYQQDPGMELHLIHYSYGVNSTEKGDLSSESTVSRIRTEHFPLTLESARPSHTSQYLCASSGDRGHNEKLFFGSGTQLSVL.

A word on this clone: Other nucleotide sequences from this sample produce the same CDR3. The chain uses TRBV5-1 and TRBJ2-1; 7 bases are shared with TRBD2. Trimming cost V 0 bases and J 3 bases; bases outside gene matches: 6. The CDR3 sequence is 16 residues long. Germline CDR1 is SGHRS and CDR2 is YFSETQ. The CDR3 spells CASSLGGLADYNEQFF. CDR3 DNA sequence: TGCGCCAGCAGCTTGGGGGGTCTAGCGGACTACAATGAGCAGTTCTTC.

This chain joins TRBV27 and TRBJ2-1, with 11 bases that match TRBD2. CDR1 and CDR2 from the germline V gene are MNHEY and SMNVEV (reference sequence). The CDR3 is 16 amino acids. J gave up 5 bases and V 5 bases, and 8 bases lay outside the gene matches. In DNA, the CDR3 is TGTGCCAGCAGTCTAACTATACTAGCGGGAGACAATGAGCAGTTCTTC. As protein: CASSLTILAGDNEQFF.

The CDR3 DNA is TGTGCCAGCAGCCAGGCGGGAGGGCGGCTCCACAATGAGCAGTTCTTC. It encodes CASSQAGGRLHNEQFF. The chain links TRBV3-1 (or the pseudogene TRBV3-2) to TRBJ2-1; TRBD2 aligns across 9 bases. The CDR3 length is 16 residues. V gave up 3 bases and J gave up 5 bases; unmatched junction bases: 8. CDR1 and CDR2 (germline): LGHDT, YNNKEL (reference sequence).

This chain uses TRBV4-3 with TRBJ2-1; TRBD2 is a possible D gene (5 bases). The CDR3 totals 13 residues. Per the germline V gene, CDR1 is LGHNA and CDR2 is YSLEER. V was shortened by 2 bases and J by 7 bases, with 9 bases between the two germline ends. In DNA form, the CDR3 reads TGCGCCAGCAGCCAATTCCGGGGAAATGAGCAGTTCTTC. Translation gives CASSQFRGNEQFF.

The chain employs TRBV3-1 (or the pseudogene TRBV3-2) and TRBJ2-1; the D gene is possibly TRBD2 (5 bases). Looked up from germline, CDR1 is LGHDT and CDR2 is YNNKEL (reference sequence). The V and J ends lost 1 base and 10 bases respectively, with 11 bases between them. This CDR3 region has 13 residues. CDR3 nucleotides: TGTGCCAGCAGCCAAGTAAGTCGAGGGGAGCAGTTCTTC. Amino acid sequence: CASSQVSRGEQFF.

This sequence joins TRBV15 and TRBJ2-1; D might be TRBD1 (6 bases). The CDR3 length is 17 residues. The V end lost 5 bases, the J end lost 3 bases, and 20 bases lay between the germline ends. Germline CDR1 reads LNHNV; CDR2 reads YYDKDF (reference sequence). The DNA of the CDR3 is TGTGCCACCAGCGAGACCAAACGGACAGTCCACTACAATGAGCAGTTCTTC. It codes for CATSETKRTVHYNEQFF. The full variable domain, rest sourced from reference TRBV15 and TRBJ2-1, is DAMVIQNPRYQVTQFGKPVTLSCSQTLNHNVMYWYQQKSSQAPKLLFHYYDKDFNNEADTPDNFQSRRPNTSFCFLDIRSPGLGDTAMYLCATSETKRTVHYNEQFFGPGTRLTVL.